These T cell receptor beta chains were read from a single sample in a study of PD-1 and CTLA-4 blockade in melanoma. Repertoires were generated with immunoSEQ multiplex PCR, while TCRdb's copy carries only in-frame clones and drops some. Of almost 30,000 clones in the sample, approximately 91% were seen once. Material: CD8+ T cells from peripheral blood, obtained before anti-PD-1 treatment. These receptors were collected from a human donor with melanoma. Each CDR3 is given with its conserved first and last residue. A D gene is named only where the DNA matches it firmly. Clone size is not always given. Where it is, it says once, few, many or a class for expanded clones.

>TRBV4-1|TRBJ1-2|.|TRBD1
CASSQVGDRGNYGYTF
TGCGCCAGCAGCCAAGTGGGGGACAGGGGTAATTATGGCTACACCTTC
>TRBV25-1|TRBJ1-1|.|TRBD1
CASTGGPEAFF
TGTGCCAGCACAGGGGGCCCTGAAGCTTTCTTT
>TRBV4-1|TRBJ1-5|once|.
CASSPTYSNQPQHF
TGCGCCAGCAGCCCCACCTATAGCAATCAGCCCCAGCATTTT
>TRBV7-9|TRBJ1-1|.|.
CASSPTGQGGTEAFF
TGTGCCAGCAGCCCGACGGGGCAGGGAGGGACTGAAGCTTTCTTT
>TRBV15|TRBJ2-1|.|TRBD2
CATSRRTSNEQFF
TGTGCCACCAGCAGAAGGACTAGCAATGAGCAGTTCTTC
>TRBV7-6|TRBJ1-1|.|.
CASSLGGFVNTEAFF
TGTGCCAGCAGCTTAGGGGGGTTTGTGAACACTGAAGCTTTCTTT
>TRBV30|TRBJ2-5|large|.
CACPGIKQETQYF
TGTGCTTGCCCCGGTATTAAACAAGAGACCCAGTACTTC
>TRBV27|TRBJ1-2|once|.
CASSFTGQGGYGYTF
TGTGCCAGCAGTTTTACAGGGCAGGGCGGCTATGGCTACACCTTC
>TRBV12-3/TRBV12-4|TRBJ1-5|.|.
CASSLVNQPQHF
TGTGCCAGCAGTTTAGTTAATCAGCCCCAGCATTTT
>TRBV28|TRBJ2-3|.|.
CASSLFGDTQYF
TGTGCCAGCAGTTTATTCGGGGATACGCAGTATTTT
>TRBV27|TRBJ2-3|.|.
CASSLSGLSADTQYF
TGTGCCAGCAGTTTATCCGGTCTCTCGGCAGATACGCAGTATTTT
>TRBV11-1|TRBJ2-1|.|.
CASSPRQGTYNEQFF
TGTGCCAGCAGCCCCCGGCAGGGGACGTACAATGAGCAGTTCTTC
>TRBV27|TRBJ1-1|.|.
CASSLSRNTEAFF
TGTGCCAGCAGTTTAAGCCGGAACACTGAAGCTTTCTTT
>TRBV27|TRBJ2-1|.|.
CASSLQGGEQFF
TGTGCCAGCAGCCTCCAGGGAGGTGAGCAGTTCTTC
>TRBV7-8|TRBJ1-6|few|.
CASSRWDVGGDSPLHF
TGTGCCAGCAGCCGATGGGACGTCGGGGGTGATTCACCCCTCCACTTT
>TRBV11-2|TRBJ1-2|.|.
CASSLLSGGPAGYTF
TGTGCCAGCAGCTTACTTTCGGGGGGCCCGGCTGGCTACACCTTC
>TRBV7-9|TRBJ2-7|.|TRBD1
CASSFQGGSIYEQYF
TGTGCCAGCAGTTTCCAAGGGGGCTCAATCTACGAGCAGTACTTC
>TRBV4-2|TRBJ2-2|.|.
CASSHSERELFF
TGTGCCAGCAGCCATTCTGAGCGGGAGCTGTTTTTT
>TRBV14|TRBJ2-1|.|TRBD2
CASSQKGLAKDYEQFF
TGTGCCAGCAGCCAAAAGGGACTAGCTAAAGACTATGAGCAGTTCTTC
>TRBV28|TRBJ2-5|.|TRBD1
CASSLGTGVETQYF
TGTGCCAGCAGTTTGGGGACAGGGGTGGAGACCCAGTACTTC
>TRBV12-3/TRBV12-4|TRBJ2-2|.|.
CASRLTGELFF
TGTGCCAGCAGGCTTACCGGGGAGCTGTTTTTT
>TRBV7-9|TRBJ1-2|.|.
CASSLAAAFTNYGYTF
TGTGCCAGCAGCTTAGCGGCAGCTTTTACTAACTATGGCTACACCTTC
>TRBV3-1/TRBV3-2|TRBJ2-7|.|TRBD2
CASSHGTSGPYEQYF
TGTGCCAGCAGCCATGGGACTAGCGGCCCCTACGAGCAGTACTTC
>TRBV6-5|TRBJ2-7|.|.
CASSHKESPYEQYF
TGTGCCAGCAGTCACAAGGAGAGCCCCTACGAGCAGTACTTC
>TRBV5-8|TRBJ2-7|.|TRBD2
CASSSIGTKLTYEQYF
TGTGCCAGCAGCTCCATCGGGACTAAGCTTACCTACGAGCAGTACTTC
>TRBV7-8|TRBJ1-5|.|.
CASTKEYSNQPQHF
TGTGCCAGCACCAAAGAATATAGCAATCAGCCCCAGCATTTT
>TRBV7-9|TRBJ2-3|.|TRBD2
CASSWTSGGTDTQYF
TGTGCCAGCAGCTGGACTAGCGGGGGAACAGATACGCAGTATTTT
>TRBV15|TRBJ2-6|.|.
CATSLDRPSGANVLTF
TGTGCCACCAGCCTGGACAGACCCTCTGGGGCCAACGTCCTGACTTTC
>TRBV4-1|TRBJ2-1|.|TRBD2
CASSQVAGDLWNEQFF
TGCGCCAGCAGCCAAGTAGCGGGAGACCTTTGGAATGAGCAGTTCTTC
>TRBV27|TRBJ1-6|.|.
CASGGLDSPLHF
TGTGCCAGCGGCGGATTGGATTCACCCCTCCACTTT
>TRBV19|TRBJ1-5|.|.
CASSTGAYQPQHF
TGTGCCAGTAGTACAGGCGCTTATCAGCCCCAGCATTTT
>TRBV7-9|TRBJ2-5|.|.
CASSSSETQYF
TGTGCCAGCAGCTCCTCGGAGACCCAGTACTTC
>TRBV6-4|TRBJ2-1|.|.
CASSFWAGSDNEQFF
TGTGCCAGCAGCTTTTGGGCGGGGTCAGACAATGAGCAGTTCTTC
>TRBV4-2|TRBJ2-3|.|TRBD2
CASSQGTSGGADTQYF
TGTGCCAGCAGCCAAGGGACTAGCGGGGGCGCAGATACGCAGTATTTT
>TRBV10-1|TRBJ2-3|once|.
CASSRDLTDTQYF
TGCGCCAGCAGCCGGGACCTCACAGATACGCAGTATTTT
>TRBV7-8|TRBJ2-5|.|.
CASSLMGQGETQYF
TGTGCCAGCAGCTTAATGGGCCAGGGGGAGACCCAGTACTTC
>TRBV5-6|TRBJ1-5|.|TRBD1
CASSLATGGWNQPQHF
TGTGCCAGCAGCTTGGCGACAGGGGGTTGGAATCAGCCCCAGCATTTT
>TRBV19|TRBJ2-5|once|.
CASSTPDKSGETQYF
TGTGCCAGTAGTACCCCGGACAAGTCGGGAGAGACCCAGTACTTC
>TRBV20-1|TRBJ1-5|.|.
CSAIDANSNQPQHF
TGCAGTGCTATTGACGCAAATAGCAATCAGCCCCAGCATTTT
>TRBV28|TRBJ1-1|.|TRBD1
CASHPRDRGSVNTEAFF
TGTGCCAGCCACCCCAGGGACAGGGGTTCAGTGAACACTGAAGCTTTCTTT
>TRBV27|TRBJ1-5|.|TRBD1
CASSRWTGDNQPQHF
TGTGCCAGCAGTAGGTGGACAGGGGACAATCAGCCCCAGCATTTT
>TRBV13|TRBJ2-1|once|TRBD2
CASSFPGLGVNEQFF
TGTGCCAGCAGCTTTCCGGGACTAGGTGTTAATGAGCAGTTCTTC
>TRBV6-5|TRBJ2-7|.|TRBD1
CASSSTGAYEQYF
TGTGCCAGCAGTTCGACAGGGGCCTACGAGCAGTACTTC
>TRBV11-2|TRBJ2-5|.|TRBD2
CASSAGLAETQYF
TGTGCCAGCAGCGCCGGACTAGCGGAGACCCAGTACTTC
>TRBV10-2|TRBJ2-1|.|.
CASSDNSADEQFF
TGCGCCAGCAGTGACAACTCAGCCGATGAGCAGTTCTTC
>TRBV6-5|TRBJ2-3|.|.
CASSYSEGVITDTQYF
TGTGCCAGCAGTTACTCGGAGGGGGTGATCACAGATACGCAGTATTTT
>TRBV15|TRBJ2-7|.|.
CATSRDRSRGSYEQYF
TGTGCCACCAGCAGAGATAGGAGCCGGGGCTCCTACGAGCAGTACTTC
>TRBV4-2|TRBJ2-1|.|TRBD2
CASSQRRGGQYNEQFF
TGTGCCAGCAGCCAAAGGCGGGGGGGCCAATACAATGAGCAGTTCTTC
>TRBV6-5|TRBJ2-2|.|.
CASSRLGDTGELFF
TGTGCCAGCAGCCGTTTAGGCGACACCGGGGAGCTGTTTTTT
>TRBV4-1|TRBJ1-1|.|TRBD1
CASSPGTGAYTEAFF
TGCGCCAGCAGCCCCGGGACAGGGGCCTACACTGAAGCTTTCTTT
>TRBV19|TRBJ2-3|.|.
CASSIALGVSTDTQYF
TGTGCCAGTAGTATAGCATTAGGGGTTAGCACAGATACGCAGTATTTT
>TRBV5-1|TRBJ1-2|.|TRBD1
CASSLVGTGGDYGYTF
TGCGCCAGCAGCTTGGTAGGGACAGGGGGCGACTATGGCTACACCTTC
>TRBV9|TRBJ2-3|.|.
CASSVGADTQYF
TGTGCCAGCAGCGTAGGGGCAGATACGCAGTATTTT
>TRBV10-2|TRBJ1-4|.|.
CASSESTDRLNEKLFF
TGCGCCAGCAGTGAGTCAACAGATCGACTTAATGAAAAACTGTTTTTT
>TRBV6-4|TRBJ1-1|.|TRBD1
CASSDPFDRGLGTEAFF
TGTGCCAGCAGTGACCCTTTCGACAGGGGGCTGGGCACTGAAGCTTTCTTT
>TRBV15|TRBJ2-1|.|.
CATSRARESNEQFF
TGTGCCACCAGCAGAGCAAGGGAGAGCAATGAGCAGTTCTTC
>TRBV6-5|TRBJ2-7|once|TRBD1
CASSQDRWSSYEQYF
TGTGCCAGCAGCCAGGACAGGTGGAGCTCCTACGAGCAGTACTTC
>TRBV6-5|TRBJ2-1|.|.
CASSAGFRNEQFF
TGTGCCAGCAGCGCAGGGTTTCGAAATGAGCAGTTCTTC
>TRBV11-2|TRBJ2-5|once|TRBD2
CASSLEASGGWETQYF
TGTGCCAGCAGCTTAGAGGCTAGCGGTGGCTGGGAGACCCAGTACTTC
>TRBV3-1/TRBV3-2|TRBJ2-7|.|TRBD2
CASSLSPSGSYEQYF
TGTGCCAGCAGCCTTAGCCCTAGCGGCTCCTACGAGCAGTACTTC